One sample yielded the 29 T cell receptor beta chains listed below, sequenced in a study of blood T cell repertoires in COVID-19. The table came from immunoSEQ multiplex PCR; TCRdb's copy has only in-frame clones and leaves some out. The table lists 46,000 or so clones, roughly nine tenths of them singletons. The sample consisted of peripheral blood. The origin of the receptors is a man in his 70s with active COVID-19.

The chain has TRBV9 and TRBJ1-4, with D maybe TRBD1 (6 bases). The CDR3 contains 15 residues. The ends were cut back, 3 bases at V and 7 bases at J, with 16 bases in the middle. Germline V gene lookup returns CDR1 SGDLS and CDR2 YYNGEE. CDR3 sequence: CASSAPGDPLEKLFF. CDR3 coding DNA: TGTGCCAGCAGCGCCCCAGGGGACCCCCTTGAAAAACTGTTTTTT.

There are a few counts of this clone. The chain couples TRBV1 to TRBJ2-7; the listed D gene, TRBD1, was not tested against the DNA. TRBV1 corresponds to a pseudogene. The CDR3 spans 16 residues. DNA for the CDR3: TGCACCAGCAGCCAAGACCGAGACAGGGGGAGGAACGAGCAGTACTTC. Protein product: CTSSQDRDRGRNEQYF.

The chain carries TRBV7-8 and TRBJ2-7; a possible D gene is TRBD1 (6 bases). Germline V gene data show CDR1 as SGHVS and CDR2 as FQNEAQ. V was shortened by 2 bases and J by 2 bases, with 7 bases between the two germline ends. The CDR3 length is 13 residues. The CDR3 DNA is TGTGCCAGCAGCTTATACAGGGCCTACGAGCAGTACTTC. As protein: CASSLYRAYEQYF.

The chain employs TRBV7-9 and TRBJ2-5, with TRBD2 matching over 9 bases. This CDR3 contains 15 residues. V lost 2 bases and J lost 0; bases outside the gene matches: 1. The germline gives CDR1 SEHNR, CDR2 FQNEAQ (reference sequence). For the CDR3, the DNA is TGTGCCAGCAGCTTACGACTAGCGGACCAAGAGACCCAGTACTTC. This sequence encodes CASSLRLADQETQYF. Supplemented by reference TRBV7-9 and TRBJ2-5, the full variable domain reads DTGVSQNPRHKITKRGQNVTFRCDPISEHNRLYWYRQTLGQGPEFLTYFQNEAQLEKSRLLSDRFSAERPKGSFSTLEIQRTEQGDSAMYLCASSLRLADQETQYFGPGTRLLVL.

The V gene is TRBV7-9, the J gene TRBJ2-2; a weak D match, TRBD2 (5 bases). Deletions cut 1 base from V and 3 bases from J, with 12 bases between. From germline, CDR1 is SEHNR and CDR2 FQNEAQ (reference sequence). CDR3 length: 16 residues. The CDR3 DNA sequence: TGTGCCAGCAGCTTAGTACCGGGGTACTACACCGGGGAGCTGTTTTTT. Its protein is CASSLVPGYYTGELFF.

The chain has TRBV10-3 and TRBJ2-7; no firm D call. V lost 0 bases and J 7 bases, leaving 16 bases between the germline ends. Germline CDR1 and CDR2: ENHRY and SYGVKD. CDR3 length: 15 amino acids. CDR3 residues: CAISESIAPSWEQYF. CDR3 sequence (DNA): TGTGCCATCAGTGAGTCGATCGCACCTAGTTGGGAGCAGTACTTC.

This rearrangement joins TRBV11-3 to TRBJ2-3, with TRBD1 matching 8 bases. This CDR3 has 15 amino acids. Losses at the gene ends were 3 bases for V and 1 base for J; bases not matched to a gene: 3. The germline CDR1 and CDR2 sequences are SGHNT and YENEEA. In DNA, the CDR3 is TGTGCCAGCAGCTTGACAGGGGATGGCACAGATACGCAGTATTTT. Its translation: CASSLTGDGTDTQYF.

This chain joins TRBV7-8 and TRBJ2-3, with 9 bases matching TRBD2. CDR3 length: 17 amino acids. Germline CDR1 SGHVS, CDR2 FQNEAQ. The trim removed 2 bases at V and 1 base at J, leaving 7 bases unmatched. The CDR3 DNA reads TGTGCCAGCAGCTTACCGATAGCGGGGGAGGGCACAGATACGCAGTATTTT. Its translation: CASSLPIAGEGTDTQYF.

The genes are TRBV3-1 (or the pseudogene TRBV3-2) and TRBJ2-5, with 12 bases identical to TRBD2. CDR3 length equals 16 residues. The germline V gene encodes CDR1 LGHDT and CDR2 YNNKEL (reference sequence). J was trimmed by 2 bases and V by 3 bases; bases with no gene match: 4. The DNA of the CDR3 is TGTGCCAGCAGCCAGAGCACTAGCGGGGGGCAAGAGACCCAGTACTTC. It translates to CASSQSTSGGQETQYF.

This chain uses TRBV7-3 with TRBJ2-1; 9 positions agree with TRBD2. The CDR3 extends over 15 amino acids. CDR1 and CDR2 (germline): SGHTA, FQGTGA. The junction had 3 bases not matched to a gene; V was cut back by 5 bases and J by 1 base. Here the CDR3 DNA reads TGTGCCAGCAGCCCAGCGGGGGGATCCTACAATGAGCAGTTCTTC. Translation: CASSPAGGSYNEQFF.

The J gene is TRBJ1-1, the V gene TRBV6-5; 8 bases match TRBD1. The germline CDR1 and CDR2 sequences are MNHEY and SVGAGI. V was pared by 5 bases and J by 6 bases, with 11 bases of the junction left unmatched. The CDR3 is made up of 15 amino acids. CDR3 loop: CASSHPGQASSEAFF. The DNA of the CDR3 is TGTGCCAGCAGTCACCCGGGACAGGCATCGTCTGAAGCTTTCTTT.

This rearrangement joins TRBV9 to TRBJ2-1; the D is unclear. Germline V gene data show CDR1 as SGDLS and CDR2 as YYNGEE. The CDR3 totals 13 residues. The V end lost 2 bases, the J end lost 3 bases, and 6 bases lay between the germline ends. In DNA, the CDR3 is TGTGCCAGCAGCGTTTACTTCTACAATGAGCAGTTCTTC. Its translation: CASSVYFYNEQFF.

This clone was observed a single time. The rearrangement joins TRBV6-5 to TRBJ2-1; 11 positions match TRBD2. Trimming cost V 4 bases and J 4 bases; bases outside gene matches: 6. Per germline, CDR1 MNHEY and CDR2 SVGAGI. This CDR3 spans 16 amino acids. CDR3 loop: CASSSKLAGAYNEQFF. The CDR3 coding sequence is TGTGCCAGCAGTTCCAAACTAGCGGGAGCGTACAATGAGCAGTTCTTC.

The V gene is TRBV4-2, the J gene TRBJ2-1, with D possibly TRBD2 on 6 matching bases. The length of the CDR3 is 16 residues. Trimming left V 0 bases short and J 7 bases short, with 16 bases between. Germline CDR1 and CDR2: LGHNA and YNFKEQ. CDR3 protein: CASSQDRTGVRNEQFF. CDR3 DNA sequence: TGTGCCAGCAGCCAAGATCGGACGGGGGTGAGGAATGAGCAGTTCTTC.

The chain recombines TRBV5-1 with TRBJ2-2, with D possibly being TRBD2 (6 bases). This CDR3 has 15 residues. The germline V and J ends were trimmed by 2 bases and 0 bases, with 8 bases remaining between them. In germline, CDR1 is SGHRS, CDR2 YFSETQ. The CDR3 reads CASSFGSANTGELFF. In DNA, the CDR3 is TGCGCCAGCAGCTTCGGGAGCGCGAACACCGGGGAGCTGTTTTTT. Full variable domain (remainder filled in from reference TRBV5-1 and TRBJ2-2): KAGVTQTPRYLIKTRGQQVTLSCSPISGHRSVSWYQQTPGQGLQFLFEYFSETQRNKGNFPGRFSGRQFSNSRSEMNVSTLELGDSALYLCASSFGSANTGELFFGEGSRLTVL.

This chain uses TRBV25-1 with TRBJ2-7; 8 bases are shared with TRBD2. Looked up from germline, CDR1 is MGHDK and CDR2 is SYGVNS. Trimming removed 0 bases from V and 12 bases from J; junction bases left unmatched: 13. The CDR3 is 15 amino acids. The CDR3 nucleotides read TGTGCCAGCAGTGAATATTCCGGGCGGGGGGACTTACGGTACTTC. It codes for CASSEYSGRGDLRYF.

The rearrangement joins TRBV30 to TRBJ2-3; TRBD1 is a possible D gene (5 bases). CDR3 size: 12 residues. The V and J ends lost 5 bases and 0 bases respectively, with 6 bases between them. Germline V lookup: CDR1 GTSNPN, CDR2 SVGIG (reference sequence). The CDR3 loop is CAWGQSTDTQYF. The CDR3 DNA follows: TGTGCCTGGGGACAAAGCACAGATACGCAGTATTTT.

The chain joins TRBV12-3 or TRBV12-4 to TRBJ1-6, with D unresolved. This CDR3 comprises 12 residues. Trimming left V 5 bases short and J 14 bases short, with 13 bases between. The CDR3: CASSGWPRTLHF. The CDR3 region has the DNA TGTGCCAGCAGTGGGTGGCCCAGGACCCTCCACTTT.

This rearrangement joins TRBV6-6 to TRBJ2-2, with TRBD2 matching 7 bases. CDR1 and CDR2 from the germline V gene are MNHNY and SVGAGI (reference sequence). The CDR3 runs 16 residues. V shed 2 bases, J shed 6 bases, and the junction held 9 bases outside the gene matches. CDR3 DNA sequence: TGTGCCAGCAGTTACCCGGAGGGAGGGGTCGCCGGGGAGCTGTTTTTT. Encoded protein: CASSYPEGGVAGELFF.

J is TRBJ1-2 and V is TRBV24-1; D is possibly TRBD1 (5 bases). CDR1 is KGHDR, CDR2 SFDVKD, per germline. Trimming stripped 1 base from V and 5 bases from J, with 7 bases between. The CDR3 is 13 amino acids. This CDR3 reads CATSDFRGYGYTF. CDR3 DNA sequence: TGTGCCACCAGTGATTTTAGGGGTTATGGCTACACCTTC.

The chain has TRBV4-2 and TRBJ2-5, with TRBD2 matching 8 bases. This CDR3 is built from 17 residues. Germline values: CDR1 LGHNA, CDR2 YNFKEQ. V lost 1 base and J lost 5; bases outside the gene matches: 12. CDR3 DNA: TGTGCCAGCAGCCAAGGGCGCGTGACGGGGGGGATGGAGACCCAGTACTTC. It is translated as CASSQGRVTGGMETQYF.

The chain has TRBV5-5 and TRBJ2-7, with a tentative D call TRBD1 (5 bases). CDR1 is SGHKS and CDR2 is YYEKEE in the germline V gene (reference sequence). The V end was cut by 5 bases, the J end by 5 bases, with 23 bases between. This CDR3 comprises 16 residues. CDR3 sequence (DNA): TGTGCCAGCAGGCCATCGCTCACCCAGGGTGTTGACGAGCAGTACTTC. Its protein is CASRPSLTQGVDEQYF.

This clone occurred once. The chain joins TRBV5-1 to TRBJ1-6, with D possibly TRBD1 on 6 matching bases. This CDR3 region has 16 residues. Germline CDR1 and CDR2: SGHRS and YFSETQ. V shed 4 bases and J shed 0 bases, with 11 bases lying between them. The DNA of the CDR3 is TGCGCCAGCAGCGTAACAGGGAGCTCCTATAATTCACCCCTCCACTTT. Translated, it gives CASSVTGSSYNSPLHF.

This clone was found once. The CDR3 sequence: CASTLPQGIYAFF. The CDR3 nucleotides read TGTGCCAGCACCCTTCCGCAGGGGATTTATGCTTTCTTT. This chain joins TRBV28 and TRBJ1-1, with a possible D match to TRBD1 (6 bases). The ends were cut back, 7 bases at V and 11 bases at J, with 20 bases in the middle. Per the germline V gene, CDR1 is MDHEN and CDR2 is SYDVKM. There are 13 residues in the CDR3.

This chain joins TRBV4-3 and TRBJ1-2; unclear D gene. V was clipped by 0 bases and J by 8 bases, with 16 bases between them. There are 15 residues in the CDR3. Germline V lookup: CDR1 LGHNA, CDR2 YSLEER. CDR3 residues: CASSQDYWNAGGYTF. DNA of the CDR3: TGCGCCAGCAGCCAAGATTACTGGAACGCGGGAGGCTACACCTTC.

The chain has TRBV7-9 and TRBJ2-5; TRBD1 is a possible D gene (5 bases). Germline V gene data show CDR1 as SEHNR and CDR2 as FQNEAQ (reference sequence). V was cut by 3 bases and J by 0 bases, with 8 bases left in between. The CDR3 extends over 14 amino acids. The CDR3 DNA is TGTGCCAGCAGCTTTAGACAGAACCAAGAGACCCAGTACTTC. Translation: CASSFRQNQETQYF. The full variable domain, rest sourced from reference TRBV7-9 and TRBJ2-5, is DTGVSQNPRHKITKRGQNVTFRCDPISEHNRLYWYRQTLGQGPEFLTYFQNEAQLEKSRLLSDRFSAERPKGSFSTLEIQRTEQGDSAMYLCASSFRQNQETQYFGPGTRLLVL.

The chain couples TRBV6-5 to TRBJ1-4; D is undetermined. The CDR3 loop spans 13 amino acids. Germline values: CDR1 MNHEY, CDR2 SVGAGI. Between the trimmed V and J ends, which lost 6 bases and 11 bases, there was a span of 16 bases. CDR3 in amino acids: CASRRLTRIKLFF. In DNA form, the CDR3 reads TGTGCCAGCAGGAGACTCACACGCATTAAACTGTTTTTT.

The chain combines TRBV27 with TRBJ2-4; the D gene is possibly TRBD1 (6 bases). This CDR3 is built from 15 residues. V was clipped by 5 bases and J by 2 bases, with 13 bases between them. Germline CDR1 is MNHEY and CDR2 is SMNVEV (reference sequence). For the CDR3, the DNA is TGTGCCAGCAGTCAAACAGGGATAACCAAAAACATTCAGTACTTC. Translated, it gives CASSQTGITKNIQYF.

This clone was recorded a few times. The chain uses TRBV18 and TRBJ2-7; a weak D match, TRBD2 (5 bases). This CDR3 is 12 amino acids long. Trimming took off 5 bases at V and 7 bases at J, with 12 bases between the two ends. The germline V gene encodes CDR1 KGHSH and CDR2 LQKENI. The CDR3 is CASSRTRGEQYF. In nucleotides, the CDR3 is TGTGCCAGCTCAAGGACGCGCGGGGAGCAGTACTTC.